A selection of T cell receptor beta chains follows, all from one sample in a study of radiotherapy plus CTLA-4 blockade in lung cancer. The table came from immunoSEQ multiplex PCR; TCRdb's copy has only in-frame clones and leaves some out. This repertoire shows 70,000 to 95,000 clones, over 80% found once; its top ten account for roughly 15%. This material consisted of peripheral blood, taken from a patient treated with radiotherapy plus ipilimumab. These receptors were taken from a human donor with non-small cell lung cancer that progressed on radiotherapy plus ipilimumab. CDR3s include the opening cysteine and the closing phenylalanine or tryptophan. The D gene is left open where the match is weak. Some rows mark clone size as missing; the rest say once, few, many or name a class of expanded clone.

clone size	D gene	V gene	CDR3 length	J gene	CDR3 DNA	CDR3 protein
.	.	TRBV9	14	TRBJ2-7	TGTGCCAGCAGCGCACCGGACGGAACCTACGAGCAGTACTTC	CASSAPDGTYEQYF
.	.	TRBV5-1	13	TRBJ1-3	TGCGCCAGCAGCTTGGACACAGGACACACCATATATTTT	CASSLDTGHTIYF
.	.	TRBV7-8	14	TRBJ2-2	TGTGCCAGCAGCTTATTAAGGGGGACCGGGGAGCTGTTTTTT	CASSLLRGTGELFF
.	.	TRBV10-3	15	TRBJ1-1	TGTGCCATCAGCGCAGACGTACAGGGGAACACTGAAGCTTTCTTT	CAISADVQGNTEAFF
.	.	TRBV21-1	12	TRBJ1-1	TGTGCCAGCCCCCGGTGTTTGACTGAAGCTTTCTTT	CASPRCLTEAFF
.	.	TRBV18	14	TRBJ2-7	TGTGCCAGCTCACCACCTTTAGCCGCCTACGAGCAGTACTTC	CASSPPLAAYEQYF
.	.	TRBV2	13	TRBJ2-5	TGTGCCAGCAGTGTCCAGCGGCAAGAGACCCAGTACTTC	CASSVQRQETQYF
.	.	TRBV5-6	16	TRBJ2-4	TGTGCCAGCAGCTTGGGACCAGCGGGAGCCAAAAACATTCAGTACTTC	CASSLGPAGAKNIQYF
.	.	TRBV2	14	TRBJ1-2	TGTGCCAGCAGTGATGATAAGGGTAACTATGGCTACACCTTC	CASSDDKGNYGYTF
.	TRBD1	TRBV6-5	14	TRBJ2-7	TGTGCCAGCAGTACCGGACAGGGCAGCTACGAGCAGTACTTC	CASSTGQGSYEQYF
.	.	TRBV7-9	14	TRBJ1-5	TGTGCCAGCAGCCTTGGGCCTCGCAATCAGCCCCAGCATTTT	CASSLGPRNQPQHF
.	.	TRBV30	13	TRBJ1-1	TGTGCCTGGAACCGGGGCTGGAACACTGAAGCTTTCTTT	CAWNRGWNTEAFF
.	TRBD1	TRBV7-9	12	TRBJ2-4	TGTGCCAGCAGCCGGGAGACAGGGGGACAGTACTTC	CASSRETGGQYF
.	.	TRBV6-5	12	TRBJ1-3	TGTGCCAGCAGTTACGGAGATAACACCATATATTTT	CASSYGDNTIYF
.	.	TRBV5-1	14	TRBJ2-7	TGCGCCAGCAGCTTGGAGGGGGGGGCCTACGAGCAGTACTTC	CASSLEGGAYEQYF
.	.	TRBV2	15	TRBJ2-6	TGTGCCAGCAGTGCACAGGATTCTGGGGCCAACGTCCTGACTTTC	CASSAQDSGANVLTF
.	TRBD1	TRBV9	15	TRBJ2-3	TGTGCCAGCAGCGTGCAGGGGGCACACACAGATACGCAGTATTTT	CASSVQGAHTDTQYF
.	.	TRBV7-8	11	TRBJ2-5	TGTGCCAGCAGTACGCTAGAGACCCAGTACTTC	CASSTLETQYF
once	.	TRBV11-2	11	TRBJ2-7	TGTGCCAGCAGCTCCCCCTACGAGCAGTACTTC	CASSSPYEQYF
.	.	TRBV5-1	14	TRBJ2-2	TGCGCCAGCAGCTCCCCGACACCGACCGGGGAGCTGTTTTTT	CASSSPTPTGELFF
.	.	TRBV27	16	TRBJ2-7	TGTGCCAGCAGTCCACGCCGGGACATTGGTCTTTACGAGCAGTACTTC	CASSPRRDIGLYEQYF
.	.	TRBV7-9	14	TRBJ1-1	TGTGCCAGCAGCCACAATCAGATAAACACTGAAGCTTTCTTT	CASSHNQINTEAFF